This is a list of T cell receptor beta chains from one sample in a study of blood T cell repertoires in COVID-19. Profiling relied on immunoSEQ multiplex PCR, and the TCRdb table lists in-frame clones only, not all of them. This table holds hundreds of thousands of clones, around 89% found once. Sequencing was done on a sample of peripheral blood. These receptors originate from a woman aged 18-29 years with acute or convalescent COVID-19. CDR3s include the opening cysteine and the closing phenylalanine or tryptophan. A D gene is named only where the DNA matches it firmly. Some rows have no size entry. The others give once, few or many, or a class for an expanded clone.

>TRBD1|TRBV13|NA|TRBJ1-2
CASSVGTGSRIVYGYTF
TGTGCCAGCAGCGTTGGGACAGGGAGCAGAATAGTCTATGGCTACACCTTC
>TRBD1|TRBV7-2|NA|TRBJ1-6
CASSPGQGVSYNSPLHF
TGTGCCAGCAGCCCCGGACAGGGGGTCTCCTATAATTCACCCCTCCACTTT
>TRBD1|TRBV6-1|NA|TRBJ2-7
CASSEGPGGGEQYF
TGTGCCAGCAGTGAAGGGCCAGGGGGTGGTGAGCAGTACTTC
>NA|TRBV2|few|TRBJ2-7
CASSASRGSSYEQYF
TGTGCCAGCAGTGCCAGTAGGGGGTCATCCTACGAGCAGTACTTC
>TRBD1|TRBV11-1|NA|TRBJ2-1
CASSSRTGGGEQFF
TGTGCCAGCAGCTCCCGGACAGGGGGAGGTGAGCAGTTCTTC
>TRBD1|TRBV29-1|once|TRBJ1-4
CSVPDRDNEKLFF
TGCAGCGTTCCGGACAGGGATAATGAAAAACTGTTTTTT
>NA|TRBV7-3|few|TRBJ1-1
CASSSQTGNTEAFF
TGTGCCAGCAGCTCCCAGACAGGAAACACTGAAGCTTTCTTT
>NA|TRBV3-1/TRBV3-2|NA|TRBJ1-1
CASSQASNTEAFF
TGTGCCAGCAGCCAAGCCTCGAACACTGAAGCTTTCTTT
>TRBD1|TRBV7-2|NA|TRBJ1-4
CASSRTGGRTNEKLFF
TGTGCCAGCAGCAGGACAGGGGGGAGAACTAATGAAAAACTGTTTTTT
>TRBD1|TRBV10-3|NA|TRBJ1-1
CAIEDRVGTEAFF
TGTGCCATAGAAGACAGGGTGGGCACTGAAGCTTTCTTT
>NA|TRBV2|NA|TRBJ2-2
CASRPRAGTGELFF
TGTGCCAGCAGGCCCCGGGCGGGGACCGGGGAGCTGTTTTTT
>NA|TRBV14|NA|TRBJ2-4
CASSHRTELAKNIQYF
TGTGCCAGCAGCCACCGGACAGAGCTAGCCAAAAACATTCAGTACTTC
>TRBD1|TRBV28|once|TRBJ1-2
CASTSQDRGTDGYTF
TGTGCCAGCACCTCCCAAGACAGGGGAACGGATGGCTACACCTTC
>NA|TRBV6-4|few|TRBJ2-1
CASSDSDGQGGNEQFF
TGTGCCAGCAGTGACTCGGACGGGCAAGGAGGCAATGAGCAGTTCTTC
>TRBD1|TRBV9|once|TRBJ1-5
CASSVGSGGNQPQHF
TGTGCCAGCAGCGTAGGATCAGGGGGGAATCAGCCCCAGCATTTT
>NA|TRBV24-1|NA|TRBJ2-5
CATSEGTWGETQYF
TGTGCCACCAGTGAGGGGACATGGGGAGAGACCCAGTACTTC
>TRBD1|TRBV27|NA|TRBJ2-7
CASRTTGPPSPYEQYF
TGTGCCAGCAGAACGACAGGGCCCCCATCCCCTTACGAGCAGTACTTC